This paragraph covers one T cell receptor (beta chain) sequence. Its antigen is unknown. The CDR3 is 18 residues long. V shed 2 bases and J shed 3 bases, with 22 bases lying between them. Germline V gives CDR1 SGHTA, CDR2 FQGTGA. The sample comes from a study of T cells in tuberculosis. Whole-study findings and limits: The TCR-beta difference was not significant; alpha differences partly reflected length. Samples were chosen by availability of cryopreserved specimens. GMM-specific TCRs were nearer to active tuberculosis alpha repertoires, suggesting expansion. A GMM-specific repertoire classifier reached about 90% accuracy, AUROC 0.90.

Assay: immunoSEQ multiplex PCR; the TCRdb copy retains only in-frame clones and omits some. The table shows 35,000 to 45,000 clones, with around 94% occurring only once. Sequencing was carried out using PBMCs. This sequence originates from a donor aged 10-29 years with latent tuberculosis or without tuberculosis infection. Some clones in this sample may be carry-over from other donors' samples. The V gene is TRBV7-3, the J gene TRBJ1-1; D might be TRBD1 (6 bases). As DNA, the CDR3 is TGTGCCAGCAGCTTAGCGCGGGCAGGGGCCAGTTCGCACACTGAAGCTTTCTTT. This sequence encodes CASSLARAGASSHTEAFF.